These 23 T cell receptor beta chains share one sample of origin, sequenced in a study of T-cell reconstitution after alpha-beta-depleted transplantation in children. Construction of the TCRbeta library involved unique molecular identifiers. TCRdb re-derived calls from the PCR reads in MiXCR, one entry per CDR3 protein. The sample contains about 420,000 distinct CDR3 sequences, roughly 17% of which appear only once. Source: PBMCs, mostly from graft donor cells, taken 360 days after TCRalphabeta/CD19-depleted stem cell transplant. These receptors came from a boy under two years old who had a stem cell transplant for Wiskott-Aldrich syndrome, so the T cells may come from the graft donor.

This clonotype has a count of ten or more. This chain links TRBV12-3 or TRBV12-4 with TRBJ1-1; weak D call: TRBD1 (6 bases). CDR3 size: 13 residues. The ends were cut back, 0 bases at V and 7 bases at J, with 9 bases in the middle. The CDR3, as DNA: TGTGCCAGCAGTTTAGCACTCAGGGGTGAAGCTTTCTTT. Its translation is CASSLALRGEAFF.

This clonotype was counted between two and nine times. The rearrangement uses TRBV11-2 and TRBJ1-1, with D possibly matching TRBD1 (5 bases). The CDR3 extends over 13 amino acids. Trimming removed 3 bases from V and 4 bases from J, with 9 bases in between. Looked up from germline, CDR1 is SGHAT and CDR2 is FQNNGV. CDR3 region: CASSFRVSTEAFF. CDR3 coding DNA: TGTGCCAGCAGCTTCAGGGTAAGCACTGAAGCTTTCTTT.

Regarding this clonotype: At one end, the junction sequence differs from germline, possibly due to a read error. The CDR3 reads CTSSEEDDGELFF. The CDR3 DNA reads as TGTACCAGCAGTGAAGAGGACGACGGGGAGCTGTTTTTT. The V and J genes are TRBV2 and TRBJ2-2; D unresolved. Germline V gives CDR1 SNHLY, CDR2 FYNNEI. This CDR3 comprises 13 residues.

The rearrangement uses TRBV6-2 or TRBV6-3 and TRBJ2-5; D is unclear. V shed 0 bases and J shed 2 bases, with 7 bases lying between them. CDR3 length: 14 amino acids. From germline, CDR1 is MNHEY and CDR2 SVGEGT. The CDR3: CASSYSILQETQYF. The CDR3, as DNA: TGTGCCAGCAGTTACTCGATTCTACAAGAGACCCAGTACTTC.

A few counts support this clonotype. V is TRBV7-2 and J is TRBJ2-7, with TRBD2 matching over 11 bases. The CDR3 consists of 15 residues. Germline loops: CDR1 SGHTA, CDR2 FQGNSA. V was pared by 3 bases and J by 2 bases, with 3 bases of the junction left unmatched. CDR3 amino acids: CASSFGTSGAYEQYF. As DNA, the CDR3 is TGTGCCAGCAGCTTTGGGACTAGCGGTGCCTACGAGCAGTACTTC. Full variable domain (rest looked up from reference TRBV7-2 and TRBJ2-7): GAGVSQSPSNKVTEKGKDVELRCDPISGHTALYWYRQSLGQGLEFLIYFQGNSAPDKSGLPSDRFSAERTGGSVSTLTIQRTQQEDSAVYLCASSFGTSGAYEQYFGPGTRLTVT.

The genes are TRBV2 and TRBJ2-1; D is perhaps TRBD1 (6 bases). V shed 1 base and J shed 4 bases, with 8 bases lying between them. The CDR3 is 14 residues long. CDR1 and CDR2 (germline): SNHLY, FYNNEI. The CDR3 protein is CASSEVRGYNEQFF. In DNA form, the CDR3 reads TGTGCCAGCAGTGAAGTCAGGGGATACAATGAGCAGTTCTTC.

The chain has TRBV6-5 and TRBJ2-1; 9 nucleotides match TRBD2. CDR1 and CDR2 (germline): MNHEY, SVGAGI. The CDR3 sequence is 13 residues long. Germline trimming cut 0 bases from V and 10 bases from J; bases unmatched to any gene: 1. The DNA of the CDR3 is TGTGCCAGCAGTTACTCCCTAGCGGGAGAGCAGTTCTTC. Encoded protein: CASSYSLAGEQFF.

The rearrangement uses TRBV9 and TRBJ2-2; D tentatively reads TRBD1 or TRBD2 (6 bases each). This CDR3 has 16 amino acids. CDR1 and CDR2 from the germline V gene are SGDLS and YYNGEE. Trimming cost V 4 bases and J 4 bases, with 17 bases left between them. Here the CDR3 reads CASSHSRGAPTGELFF. The CDR3 bases are TGTGCCAGCAGCCACTCGAGGGGGGCGCCCACCGGGGAGCTGTTTTTT.

Points on this clonotype: One junction end does not reproduce the germline sequence, and a read error may be involved. The chain carries TRBV14 and TRBJ2-5; no definite D call. This CDR3 region has 15 residues. Germline V CDR1 and CDR2: SGHDN, FVKESK. The CDR3 sequence is CTSSQDSTATRTQYF. CDR3 sequence (DNA): TGTACCAGCAGCCAAGATTCTACGGCGACGAGGACCCAGTACTTC.

The chain is built from TRBV5-1 and TRBJ1-4; D remains unclear. The germline gives CDR1 SGHRS, CDR2 YFSETQ. This CDR3 comprises 16 residues. The ends were cut back, 2 bases at V and 0 bases at J, with 11 bases in the middle. The CDR3 DNA follows: TGCGCCAGCAGCTTAAGCTCGGCACCAACTAATGAAAAACTGTTTTTT. This sequence encodes CASSLSSAPTNEKLFF.

This clonotype was counted a few times. The chain links TRBV20-1 to TRBJ2-7, with 7 positions matching TRBD1. The CDR3 is made up of 14 amino acids. V lost 0 bases and J lost 3; bases outside the gene matches: 5. Germline V gene sequence: CDR1 DFQATT, CDR2 SNEGSKA (reference sequence). The CDR3 sequence is CSARELGQDYEQYF. The CDR3 nucleotides read TGCAGTGCTAGAGAATTAGGACAGGACTACGAGCAGTACTTC.

In this sample, this clonotype turned up a few times. This chain uses TRBV30 with TRBJ2-5; unclear D gene. CDR1 GTSNPN and CDR2 SVGIG come from the germline V gene (reference sequence). This CDR3 has 12 amino acids. V lost 5 bases to trimming and J lost 2 bases, with 9 bases between them. The CDR3 bases are TGTGCCTGGTCCGACGGGCAAGAGACCCAGTACTTC. Protein: CAWSDGQETQYF.

This clonotype was seen at least ten times. This rearrangement joins TRBV15 to TRBJ2-2, with D unclear. The length of the CDR3 is 15 residues. Looked up from germline, CDR1 is LNHNV and CDR2 is YYDKDF (reference sequence). Trimming took 6 bases from V and 0 from J, leaving 11 bases between them. CDR3 DNA sequence: TGTGCCACCAGGACGTTCGACCCGAACACCGGGGAGCTGTTTTTT. Its translation: CATRTFDPNTGELFF.

This clonotype has a handful of counts. This chain joins TRBV7-7 and TRBJ2-1; D gene ambiguous. Trimming removed 5 bases from V and 1 base from J, with 9 bases in between. Germline V gene lookup returns CDR1 SSHAT and CDR2 FNYEAQ (reference sequence). The CDR3 contains 14 residues. CDR3: CASSPSRSYNEQFF. Written as DNA, the CDR3 is TGTGCCAGCAGCCCCTCACGGTCCTACAATGAGCAGTTCTTC.

In this sample, this clonotype turned up a few times. V is TRBV12-3 or TRBV12-4 and J is TRBJ2-5, with D perhaps being TRBD1 or TRBD2 (6 bases each). Trimming stripped 2 bases from V and 2 bases from J, with 18 bases between. There are 17 residues in the CDR3. The DNA of the CDR3 is TGTGCCAGCAGTTTATCGGGGGCAGTGGGGGATCAAGAGACCCAGTACTTC. It yields the protein CASSLSGAVGDQETQYF.

CDR3 amino acids: CASLDRVGDTQYF. As DNA, the CDR3 is TGTGCCAGCCTGGACAGGGTGGGAGATACGCAGTATTTT. The chain links TRBV18 to TRBJ2-3; 8 bases agree with TRBD1. This CDR3 comprises 13 residues. Losses at the gene ends were 8 bases for V and 5 bases for J; bases not matched to a gene: 6. Germline V CDR1 and CDR2: KGHSH, LQKENI.

This clonotype has just a few counts. The chain uses TRBV7-9 and TRBJ2-1; TRBD2 matches 9 bases. The germline V gene encodes CDR1 SEHNR and CDR2 FQNEAQ (reference sequence). The junction had 6 bases not matched to a gene; V was cut back by 5 bases and J by 7 bases. The CDR3 is 14 residues long. The CDR3 loop is CASSRLAERNEQFF. The DNA for the CDR3 is TGTGCCAGCAGCCGACTAGCGGAACGAAATGAGCAGTTCTTC.

This clonotype came up a few times. The gene calls are TRBV12-3 or TRBV12-4 and TRBJ1-1; D gene unclear. The length of the CDR3 is 13 residues. The V end was cut by 3 bases, the J end by 0 bases, with 5 bases between. The CDR3 coding sequence is TGTGCCAGCAGTTTCACGGTGAACACTGAAGCTTTCTTT. This codes for CASSFTVNTEAFF.

This clonotype was observed a few times. The rearrangement joins TRBV10-3 to TRBJ2-1; 12 bases fit TRBD2. Trimming removed 5 bases from V and 9 bases from J; junction bases left unmatched: 8. This CDR3 has 15 residues. The germline gives CDR1 ENHRY, CDR2 SYGVKD. CDR3 protein: CAISRLAGELVEQFF. The CDR3 nucleotides are TGTGCCATCAGTAGACTAGCGGGAGAGCTGGTTGAGCAGTTCTTC.

The gene calls are TRBV4-3 and TRBJ2-4, with D possibly being TRBD1 or TRBD2 (7 bases each). Germline CDR1 is LGHNA and CDR2 is YSLEER. With 0 bases removed from V and 8 bases from J, the gap between germline ends came to 20 bases. There are 17 residues in the CDR3. The CDR3 region is CASSQEWLAVQGDIQYF. DNA for the CDR3: TGCGCCAGCAGCCAAGAGTGGCTAGCGGTCCAGGGGGACATTCAGTACTTC.

Ten or more counts support this clonotype. V is TRBV20-1 and J is TRBJ1-1; no clear D gene. This CDR3 comprises 14 residues. Looked up from germline, CDR1 is DFQATT and CDR2 is SNEGSKA (reference sequence). V was trimmed by 3 bases and J by 1 base, leaving 12 bases between them. CDR3 in amino acids: CSARDATTNTEAFF. In DNA, the CDR3 is TGCAGTGCTAGGGACGCCACGACGAACACTGAAGCTTTCTTT.

V usage is TRBV11-2 and J usage is TRBJ2-7; TRBD1 is a possible D gene (5 bases). The ends were cut back, 6 bases at V and 0 bases at J, with 18 bases in the middle. Germline V gene lookup returns CDR1 SGHAT and CDR2 FQNNGV. This CDR3 spans 16 amino acids. The chain's CDR3 is CASRIRQSPSSYEQYF. For the CDR3, the DNA is TGTGCCAGCAGAATCCGACAGTCACCTAGCTCCTACGAGCAGTACTTC.

The chain joins TRBV27 to TRBJ2-3; TRBD2 matches 9 bases. Germline V gene lookup returns CDR1 MNHEY and CDR2 SMNVEV (reference sequence). This CDR3 comprises 15 residues. J gave up 4 bases and V 8 bases, and 10 bases lay outside the gene matches. CDR3 residues: CASLPLAGFADTQYF. CDR3 nucleotides: TGTGCCAGCCTCCCCCTAGCGGGATTCGCAGATACGCAGTATTTT.